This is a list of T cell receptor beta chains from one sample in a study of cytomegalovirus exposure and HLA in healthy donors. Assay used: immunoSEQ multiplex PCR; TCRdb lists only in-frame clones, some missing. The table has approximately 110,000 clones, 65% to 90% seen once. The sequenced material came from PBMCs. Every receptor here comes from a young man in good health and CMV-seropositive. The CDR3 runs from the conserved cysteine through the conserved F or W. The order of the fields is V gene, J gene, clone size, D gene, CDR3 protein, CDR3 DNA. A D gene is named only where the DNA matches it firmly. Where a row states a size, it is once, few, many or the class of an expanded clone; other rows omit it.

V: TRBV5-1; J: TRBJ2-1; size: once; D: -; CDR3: CASSPETGTGNNEQFF; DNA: TGCGCCAGCAGCCCTGAGACAGGGACTGGAAACAATGAGCAGTTCTTC
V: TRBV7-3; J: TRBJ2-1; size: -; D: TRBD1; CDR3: CASSQHTGDDEQFF; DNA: TGTGCCAGCAGCCAGCATACAGGGGACGATGAGCAGTTCTTC
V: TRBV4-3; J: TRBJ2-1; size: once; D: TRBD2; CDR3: CASSQDLAGGLEQFF; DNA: TGCGCCAGCAGCCAAGATTTAGCGGGGGGACTTGAGCAGTTCTTC
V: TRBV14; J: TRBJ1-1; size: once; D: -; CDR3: CANPYWGMNTEAFF; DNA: TGTGCCAACCCTTACTGGGGCATGAACACTGAAGCTTTCTTT
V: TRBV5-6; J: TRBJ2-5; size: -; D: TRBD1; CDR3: CASSLAGRGRGETQYF; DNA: TGTGCCAGCAGCTTGGCCGGCAGGGGGCGCGGGGAGACCCAGTACTTC
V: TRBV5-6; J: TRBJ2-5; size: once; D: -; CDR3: CASSFGPGSETQYF; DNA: TGTGCCAGCAGCTTCGGTCCGGGGTCGGAGACCCAGTACTTC
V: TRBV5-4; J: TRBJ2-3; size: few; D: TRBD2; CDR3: CASSWGLAGSTDTQYF; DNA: TGTGCCAGCAGCTGGGGACTAGCGGGGAGCACAGATACGCAGTATTTT
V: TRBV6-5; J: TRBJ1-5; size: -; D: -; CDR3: CASSSTRFRAYQPQHF; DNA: TGTGCCAGCAGTTCAACCCGGTTCAGGGCCTATCAGCCCCAGCATTTT
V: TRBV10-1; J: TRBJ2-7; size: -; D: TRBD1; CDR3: CASSSGTGPYEQYF; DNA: TGCGCCAGCAGTTCCGGGACAGGACCCTACGAGCAGTACTTC
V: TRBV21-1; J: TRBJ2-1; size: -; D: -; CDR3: CASSKARGTYNEQFF; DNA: TGTGCCAGCAGCAAAGCTAGGGGAACCTACAATGAGCAGTTCTTC
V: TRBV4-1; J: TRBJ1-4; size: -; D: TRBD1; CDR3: CASSQPTGRLREKLFF; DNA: TGCGCCAGCAGCCAACCGACAGGGCGGCTCCGTGAAAAACTGTTTTTT
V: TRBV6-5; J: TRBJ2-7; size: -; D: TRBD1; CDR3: CASSQRQGARYF; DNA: TGTGCCAGCAGCCAACGACAGGGGGCGCGGTACTTC
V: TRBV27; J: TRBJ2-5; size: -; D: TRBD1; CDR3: CASRELGQQETQYF; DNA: TGTGCCAGCAGGGAACTGGGACAGCAAGAGACCCAGTACTTC
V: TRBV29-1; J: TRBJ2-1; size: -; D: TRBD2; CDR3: CSVEKGTSGYNEQFF; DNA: TGCAGCGTTGAAAAGGGGACTAGCGGGTACAATGAGCAGTTCTTC
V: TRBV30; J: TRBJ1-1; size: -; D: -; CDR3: CAWSARRGSTEAFF; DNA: TGTGCCTGGAGTGCCCGGCGGGGGAGCACTGAAGCTTTCTTT
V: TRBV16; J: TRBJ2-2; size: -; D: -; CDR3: CASSQLPQGRSGELFF; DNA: TGTGCCAGCAGCCAACTCCCGCAGGGGCGCTCCGGGGAGCTGTTTTTT
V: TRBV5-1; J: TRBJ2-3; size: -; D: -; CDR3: CASSLRVSDTQYF; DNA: TGCGCCAGCAGCCTCAGGGTCTCAGATACGCAGTATTTT
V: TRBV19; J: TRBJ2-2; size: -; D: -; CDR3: CASSLRTTGELFF; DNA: TGTGCCAGTAGTCTACGGACAACCGGGGAGCTGTTTTTT
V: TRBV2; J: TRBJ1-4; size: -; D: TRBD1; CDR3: CASTRRTGGGEKLFF; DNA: TGTGCCAGCACCAGACGGACAGGGGGGGGTGAAAAACTGTTTTTT
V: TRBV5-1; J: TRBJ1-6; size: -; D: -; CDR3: CASSLDRGSNSPLHF; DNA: TGCGCCAGCAGCTTGGATAGGGGGAGTAATTCACCCCTCCACTTT
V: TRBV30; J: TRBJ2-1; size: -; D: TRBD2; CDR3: CAWSPSLAGRSYNEQFF; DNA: TGTGCCTGGAGTCCATCCTTAGCCGGGAGGAGTTACAATGAGCAGTTCTTC
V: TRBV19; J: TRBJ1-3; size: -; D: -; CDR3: CASMAFNRVPGNTIYF; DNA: TGTGCCAGTATGGCGTTTAACCGGGTCCCTGGAAACACCATATATTTT
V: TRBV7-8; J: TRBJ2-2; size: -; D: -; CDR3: CASSLVRRENTGELFF; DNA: TGTGCCAGCAGCTTAGTGAGGCGGGAGAACACCGGGGAGCTGTTTTTT
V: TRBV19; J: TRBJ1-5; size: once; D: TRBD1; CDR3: CASKDRDHQPQHF; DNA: TGTGCCAGTAAAGACAGGGACCATCAGCCCCAGCATTTT
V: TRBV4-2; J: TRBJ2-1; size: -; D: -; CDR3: CASSQARDSAYEQFF; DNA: TGTGCCAGCAGCCAAGCCCGGGACTCCGCGTACGAGCAGTTCTTC
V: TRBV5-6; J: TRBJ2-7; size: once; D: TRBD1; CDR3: CASSWGQETGEQYF; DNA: TGTGCCAGCAGCTGGGGACAGGAGACGGGGGAGCAGTACTTC
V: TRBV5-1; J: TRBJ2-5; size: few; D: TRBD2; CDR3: CASHGGGQETQYF; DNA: TGCGCCAGTCACGGGGGGGGCCAAGAGACCCAGTACTTC
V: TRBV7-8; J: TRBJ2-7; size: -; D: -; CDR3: CASSQERGEQYF; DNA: TGTGCCAGCAGCCAGGAACGGGGCGAGCAGTACTTC
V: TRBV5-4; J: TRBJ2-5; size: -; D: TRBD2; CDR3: CASSFLAGGRETQYF; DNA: TGTGCCAGCAGCTTTTTAGCGGGGGGGAGGGAGACCCAGTACTTC
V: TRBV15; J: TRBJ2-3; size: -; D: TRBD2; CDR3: CATSRGLGGDTQYF; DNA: TGTGCCACCAGCAGGGGCTTGGGGGGGGATACGCAGTATTTT
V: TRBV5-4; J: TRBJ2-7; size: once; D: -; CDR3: CASSQGGLAPYEQYF; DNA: TGTGCCAGCAGCCAGGGGGGTCTAGCTCCCTACGAGCAGTACTTC
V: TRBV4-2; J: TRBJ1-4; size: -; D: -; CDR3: CASSQRGGATNEKLFF; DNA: TGTGCCAGCAGCCAAAGGGGGGGCGCAACTAATGAAAAACTGTTTTTT
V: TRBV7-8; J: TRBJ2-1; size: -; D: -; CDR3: CASSLEDINEQFF; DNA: TGTGCCAGCAGCTTAGAGGACATCAATGAGCAGTTCTTC
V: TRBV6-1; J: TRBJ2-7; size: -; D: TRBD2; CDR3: CASSGVFWGGGYEQYF; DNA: TGTGCCAGCAGTGGCGTGTTTTGGGGGGGAGGTTACGAGCAGTACTTC
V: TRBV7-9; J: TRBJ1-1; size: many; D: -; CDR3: CASSLSGVNTEAFF; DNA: TGTGCCAGCAGCTTATCCGGGGTGAACACTGAAGCTTTCTTT
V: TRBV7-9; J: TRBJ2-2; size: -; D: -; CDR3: CASSTNLGTSRTGELFF; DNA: TGTGCCAGCAGCACCAACCTCGGGACATCTCGCACCGGGGAGCTGTTTTTT
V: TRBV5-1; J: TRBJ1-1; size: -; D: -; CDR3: CASSSSGGAEAFF; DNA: TGCGCCAGCAGCTCCTCGGGAGGGGCTGAGGCTTTCTTT
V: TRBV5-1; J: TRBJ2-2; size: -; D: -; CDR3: CASSLYPGELFF; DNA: TGCGCCAGCAGCTTGTATCCCGGGGAGCTGTTTTTT
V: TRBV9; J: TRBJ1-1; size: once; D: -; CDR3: CASSAIRGNTEAFF; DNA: TGTGCCAGCAGCGCGATCAGGGGTAACACTGAAGCTTTCTTT
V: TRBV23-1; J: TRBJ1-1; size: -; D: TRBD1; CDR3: CASSRRTGFPEAFF; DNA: TGCGCCAGCAGTCGGAGGACAGGGTTCCCTGAAGCTTTCTTT
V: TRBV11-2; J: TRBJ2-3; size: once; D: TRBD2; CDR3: CASSFELAGGPIDTQYF; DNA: TGTGCCAGCAGCTTTGAACTAGCGGGGGGGCCTATAGATACGCAGTATTTT
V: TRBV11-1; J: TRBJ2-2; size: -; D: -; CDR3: CASSLAASWDGELFF; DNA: TGTGCCAGCAGCTTAGCGGCTAGCTGGGACGGGGAGCTGTTTTTT
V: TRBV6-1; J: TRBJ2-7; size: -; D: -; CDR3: CASSETGPLNEQYF; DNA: TGTGCCAGCAGTGAAACAGGGCCGTTGAACGAGCAGTACTTC
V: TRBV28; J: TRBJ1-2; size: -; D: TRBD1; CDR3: CASRATGTGDYGYTF; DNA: TGTGCCAGCAGGGCAACCGGGACAGGGGACTATGGCTACACCTTC
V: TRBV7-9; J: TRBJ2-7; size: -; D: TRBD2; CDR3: CASSLVGGGEWYF; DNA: TGTGCCAGCAGCTTAGTTGGGGGGGGAGAGTGGTACTTC
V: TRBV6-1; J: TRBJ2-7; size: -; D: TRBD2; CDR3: CASSEASGGVSEQYF; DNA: TGTGCCAGCAGTGAAGCAAGCGGGGGAGTATCCGAGCAGTACTTC
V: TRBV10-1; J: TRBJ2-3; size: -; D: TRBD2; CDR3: CASSPGLAGYSSTDTQYF; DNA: TGCGCCAGCAGCCCGGGACTAGCGGGGTACTCTAGCACAGATACGCAGTATTTT
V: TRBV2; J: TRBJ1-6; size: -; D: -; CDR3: CASGESSYNSPLHF; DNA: TGTGCCAGCGGGGAGAGCTCCTATAATTCACCCCTCCACTTT
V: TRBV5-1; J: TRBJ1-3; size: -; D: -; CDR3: CASSLESSGNTIYF; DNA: TGCGCCAGCAGCTTGGAGAGCTCTGGAAACACCATATATTTT